A single T cell receptor (beta chain) is shown here with its context. The target antigen is unknown. The data are from a study of long-term antiretroviral therapy in people with HIV. Across the whole study: The oldest specimens predate the 2015 immediate-ART recommendation by about a decade. General study points: Clonal populations expanded prior to ART predominated within the repertoire at all time points. Diversity remained lower than transplant donor controls, even though it increased after ART.

The length of the CDR3 is 13 residues. V lost 4 bases and J 3 bases, leaving 9 bases between the germline ends. Germline assignment: CDR1 SGHNT and CDR2 YYREEE (reference sequence). A v3.0 immunoSEQ assay was performed at survey level. TCRdb's copy holds only in-frame clones and misses some; the assay was immunoSEQ multiplex PCR. Seen here are about 12,000 clones, about 70% observed once, and the top ten hold about an eighth. The receptor was derived from a man aged 40-55 years with HIV. The V and J genes are TRBV5-4 and TRBJ2-3; D not certain. This specimen was unsorted PBMCs, taken 3 to 3.2 years before starting antiretroviral therapy. This CDR3 is CASSPEVTDTQYF. CDR3 in DNA: TGTGCCAGCAGCCCGGAAGTTACAGATACGCAGTATTTT.